The 30 T cell receptor beta chains below all came from one sample that was sequenced in a study of blood T cell repertoires in COVID-19. Clones were read by immunoSEQ multiplex PCR, and TCRdb kept only the in-frame ones, dropping some. The table includes some 200,000 clones, 87% detected once. Sample: PBMCs or T cells enriched from blood (not recorded which). These receptors originate from a woman under 40 who had recovered from COVID-19.

The chain combines TRBV27 with TRBJ1-1, with 9 bases lining up with TRBD1. V lost 3 bases, J lost 1 base, and 3 bases stayed unmatched. This CDR3 spans 15 amino acids. Per the germline V gene, CDR1 is MNHEY and CDR2 is SMNVEV (reference sequence). The DNA for the CDR3 is TGTGCCAGCAGTTTGGACAGGGGTGCGAACACTGAAGCTTTCTTT. Amino acids: CASSLDRGANTEAFF.

The gene calls are TRBV5-1 and TRBJ1-1, with TRBD1 as a possible D gene (5 bases). V dropped 4 bases and J dropped 8 bases, with 12 bases sitting between them. CDR1 is SGHRS and CDR2 is YFSETQ in the germline V gene. This CDR3 contains 12 residues. The CDR3 protein is CASSPRRGEAFF. The CDR3 DNA is TGCGCCAGCAGCCCTAGGAGGGGAGAAGCTTTCTTT.

V gene TRBV30 combines with J gene TRBJ1-1; D remains ambiguous. CDR1 is GTSNPN, CDR2 SVGIG, per germline (reference sequence). CDR3 length: 10 residues. Trimming shortened V by 1 base and J by 7 bases, and 4 bases separated the two germline ends. The CDR3 bases are TGTGCCTGGAGTGGCGATGAAGCTTTCTTT. This translates into CAWSGDEAFF.

This sequence joins TRBV19 and TRBJ1-5; D is perhaps TRBD1 (6 bases). V dropped 5 bases and J dropped 4 bases, with 12 bases sitting between them. The CDR3 contains 14 residues. Looked up from germline, CDR1 is LNHDA and CDR2 is SQIVND (reference sequence). The CDR3 DNA follows: TGTGCCAGTAGTGCCCGACAGGAAAATCAGCCCCAGCATTTT. Its translation: CASSARQENQPQHF.

The CDR3 protein is CASRPGTGTEAFF. The CDR3 DNA reads TGTGCCAGCAGGCCCGGGACAGGGACTGAAGCTTTCTTT. This rearrangement joins TRBV6-5 to TRBJ1-1; TRBD1 matches at 9 bases. The CDR3 length is 13 residues. From germline, CDR1 is MNHEY and CDR2 SVGAGI. The J segment lost 5 bases and the V segment lost 6 bases, leaving 4 bases of the junction unmatched.

This clone was recorded only once. This chain links TRBV5-5 with TRBJ1-2; D perhaps matches TRBD1 (6 bases). This CDR3 is built from 14 residues. With 2 bases removed from V and 5 bases from J, the gap between germline ends came to 13 bases. Germline-derived CDR1 and CDR2 are SGHKS and YYEKEE (reference sequence). CDR3: CASSLQGSNYGYTF. Here the CDR3 DNA reads TGTGCCAGCAGCTTACAGGGATCAAATTATGGCTACACCTTC.

V and J are TRBV27 and TRBJ2-7; possible D gene TRBD1, 6 bases. Trimming shortened V by 7 bases and J by 6 bases, and 16 bases separated the two germline ends. Germline-derived CDR1 and CDR2 are MNHEY and SMNVEV (reference sequence). CDR3 length: 13 residues. The CDR3 protein is CASKHTDRREQYF. The CDR3 DNA is TGTGCCAGCAAACACACAGACAGGCGCGAGCAGTACTTC.

This rearrangement joins TRBV7-9 to TRBJ1-4, with D possibly matching TRBD1 (6 bases). From germline, CDR1 is SEHNR and CDR2 FQNEAQ (reference sequence). The V end lost 4 bases, the J end lost 5 bases, and 17 bases lay between the germline ends. CDR3 length: 16 amino acids. The CDR3 protein is CASSSSSRDTNEKLFF. CDR3 nucleotide sequence: TGTGCCAGCAGCTCAAGCTCCCGGGACACCAATGAAAAACTGTTTTTT. Combining the CDR3 with reference TRBV7-9 and TRBJ1-4 gives the whole variable domain DTGVSQNPRHKITKRGQNVTFRCDPISEHNRLYWYRQTLGQGPEFLTYFQNEAQLEKSRLLSDRFSAERPKGSFSTLEIQRTEQGDSAMYLCASSSSSRDTNEKLFFGSGTQLSVL.

This clone is a singleton in its sample. The chain couples TRBV7-9 to TRBJ1-2; maybe TRBD1 (5 bases). The germline V gene has CDR1 SEHNR and CDR2 FQNEAQ (reference sequence). V lost 5 bases, J lost 2 bases, and 9 bases lay in between. This CDR3 is built from 13 residues. CDR3 region: CASSPGLNYGYTF. The CDR3 coding sequence is TGTGCCAGCAGCCCAGGGCTCAACTATGGCTACACCTTC.

V gene TRBV9 combines with J gene TRBJ2-1; 7 bases are a match to TRBD1. V was clipped by 3 bases and J by 6 bases; unmatched bases: 6. Per germline, CDR1 SGDLS and CDR2 YYNGEE. CDR3 length: 14 residues. For the CDR3, the DNA is TGTGCCAGCAGCGCCGGGACAGTATCCAATGAGCAGTTCTTC. It yields the protein CASSAGTVSNEQFF.

CDR3 sequence reads: CASSSGRLNNEQFF. DNA of the CDR3: TGTGCCAGCAGCTCGGGAAGATTAAACAATGAGCAGTTCTTC. This chain connects TRBV5-6 to TRBJ2-1, with D maybe TRBD2 (5 bases). The CDR3 sequence is 14 residues long. Germline V gene sequence: CDR1 SGHDT, CDR2 YYEEEE. V lost 3 bases, J lost 5 bases, and 12 bases lay in between.

This chain links TRBV30 with TRBJ1-3, with D possibly being TRBD1 (5 bases). The V gene lost 5 bases and the J gene lost 0 bases, with 5 bases spanning the gap. Germline V gives CDR1 GTSNPN, CDR2 SVGIG (reference sequence). This CDR3 has 12 amino acids. The CDR3 region is CAWQGSGNTIYF. In DNA, the CDR3 is TGTGCCTGGCAGGGCTCTGGAAACACCATATATTTT.

This CDR3 is CASSPAAEEKLFF. The CDR3 DNA sequence: TGTGCCAGCTCACCTGCCGCCGAGGAAAAACTGTTTTTT. The chain couples TRBV18 to TRBJ1-4; D remains ambiguous. Trimming left V 3 bases short and J 8 bases short, with 10 bases between. The CDR3 covers 13 residues. Germline V gene lookup returns CDR1 KGHSH and CDR2 LQKENI.

This clone was counted between two and nine times. The chain combines TRBV6-2 or TRBV6-3 with TRBJ2-1; 7 nucleotides agree with TRBD2. The CDR3 consists of 18 residues. The J segment lost 7 bases and the V segment lost 5 bases, leaving 20 bases of the junction unmatched. Germline V gene data show CDR1 as MNHEY and CDR2 as SVGEGT. The DNA of the CDR3 is TGTGCCAGCAGTAAGACGGTGGCTAGCGGACCCCTAGGGAATGAGCAGTTCTTC. It encodes CASSKTVASGPLGNEQFF.

The chain carries TRBV11-3 and TRBJ2-1; D gene uncertain. Trimming took 4 bases from V and 4 from J, leaving 8 bases between them. Germline CDR1 reads SGHNT; CDR2 reads YENEEA. The CDR3 consists of 13 residues. This CDR3 reads CASSWARYNEQFF. Written as DNA, the CDR3 is TGTGCCAGCAGCTGGGCCCGTTACAATGAGCAGTTCTTC.

CDR3 protein: CATSDWGGAGVEQFF. Here the CDR3 DNA reads TGTGCCACCAGTGATTGGGGTGGAGCGGGAGTTGAGCAGTTCTTC. The chain carries TRBV24-1 and TRBJ2-1; 8 bases are a match to TRBD2. This CDR3 region has 15 residues. V lost 2 bases to trimming and J lost 9 bases; unmatched junction nucleotides: 8. Germline V lookup: CDR1 KGHDR, CDR2 SFDVKD.

The chain combines TRBV7-9 with TRBJ2-7, with D hard to call. The germline gives CDR1 SEHNR, CDR2 FQNEAQ (reference sequence). Trimming took off 1 base at V and 5 bases at J, with 9 bases between the two ends. The CDR3 has 13 amino acids. The CDR3 reads CASSLGQSHEQYF. CDR3 nucleotides: TGTGCCAGCAGCTTAGGACAATCCCACGAGCAGTACTTC.

V gene TRBV7-2 combines with J gene TRBJ1-2, with D possibly matching TRBD1 (6 bases). CDR3 length: 15 residues. Trimming stripped 3 bases from V and 4 bases from J, with 15 bases between. Germline CDR1 is SGHTA and CDR2 is FQGNSA. CDR3 in amino acids: CASSLTGMLIYGYTF. CDR3 in DNA: TGTGCCAGCAGCTTGACAGGCATGCTGATCTATGGCTACACCTTC.

The gene calls are TRBV27 and TRBJ2-3; perhaps TRBD2 as D (5 bases). This CDR3 is 14 amino acids long. From germline, CDR1 is MNHEY and CDR2 SMNVEV (reference sequence). The germline V and J ends were trimmed by 6 bases and 2 bases, with 12 bases remaining between them. CDR3: CASRPYLATDTQYF. CDR3 DNA: TGTGCCAGCAGACCTTACCTAGCCACAGATACGCAGTATTTT.

On this clone: One junction end disagrees with the germline gene, perhaps due to a read error. The chain combines TRBV28 with TRBJ2-3, with 8 bases aligning to TRBD2. Germline CDR1 reads MDHEN; CDR2 reads SYDVKM. This CDR3 comprises 13 residues. DNA for the CDR3: TGTGCCAGCAGCAGGACTAGCACCGATACGCAGTATTTT. This codes for CASSRTSTDTQYF.

In its sample, this clone was seen once. The chain carries TRBV6-5 and TRBJ1-2; no reliable D call. V was trimmed by 2 bases and J by 7 bases, leaving 11 bases between them. The CDR3 contains 13 residues. Germline V lookup: CDR1 MNHEY, CDR2 SVGAGI. The CDR3 nucleotides are TGTGCCAGCAGTTACGGGGAGACTAGTGGCTACACCTTC. This codes for CASSYGETSGYTF.

This clone has only one observation. The V gene is TRBV6-6, the J gene TRBJ1-1; possible D gene TRBD1, 5 bases. Germline values: CDR1 MNHNY, CDR2 SVGAGI (reference sequence). V was trimmed by 5 bases and J by 5 bases, leaving 15 bases between them. The length of the CDR3 is 14 residues. The CDR3 DNA reads as TGTGCCAGCAGTACCATTTATGGGGGGACTGAAGCTTTCTTT. It specifies CASSTIYGGTEAFF.

V usage is TRBV2 and J usage is TRBJ1-2; 7 bases agree with TRBD1. The CDR3 loop spans 16 amino acids. Looked up from germline, CDR1 is SNHLY and CDR2 is FYNNEI. The trim removed 5 bases at V and 4 bases at J, leaving 13 bases unmatched. For the CDR3, the DNA is TGTGCCAGCAGTCCCGACAGGGAATCTACTGCCTATGGCTACACCTTC. It codes for CASSPDRESTAYGYTF. Based on the CDR3 plus reference TRBV2 and TRBJ1-2, the full variable domain is EPEVTQTPSHQVTQMGQEVILRCVPISNHLYFYWYRQILGQKVEFLVSFYNNEISEKSEIFDDQFSVERPDGSNFTLKIRSTKLEDSAMYFCASSPDRESTAYGYTFGSGTRLTVV.

J is TRBJ1-1 and V is TRBV3-1 (or the pseudogene TRBV3-2); TRBD1 matches 9 bases. J was trimmed by 7 bases and V by 6 bases; bases with no gene match: 6. The germline V gene has CDR1 LGHDT and CDR2 YNNKEL (reference sequence). This CDR3 spans 13 amino acids. The CDR3 region is CASSFSGQGEAFF. Written as DNA, the CDR3 is TGTGCCAGCAGTTTCTCGGGACAGGGTGAAGCTTTCTTT.

The CDR3 loop is CASSQARWNEQFF. CDR3 coding DNA: TGCGCCAGCAGCCAAGCCCGGTGGAATGAGCAGTTCTTC. V and J are TRBV4-1 and TRBJ2-1, with unresolved D. CDR3 length: 13 residues. V was cut by 1 base and J by 7 bases, with 8 bases left in between. Germline-derived CDR1 and CDR2 are MGHRA and YSYEKL.

This chain joins TRBV6-5 and TRBJ2-1; D is possibly TRBD2 (6 bases). The CDR3 contains 12 residues. Trimming shortened V by 5 bases and J by 13 bases, and 15 bases separated the two germline ends. The germline gives CDR1 MNHEY, CDR2 SVGAGI. For the CDR3, the DNA is TGTGCCAGCAGTACGACTAGTCTGGTTCAGTTCTTC. It encodes CASSTTSLVQFF.

The V gene is TRBV7-9, the J gene TRBJ1-2, with 8 positions matching TRBD1. The length of the CDR3 is 14 residues. Trimming took 1 base from V and 4 from J; bases not matched to a gene: 2. CDR1 and CDR2 (germline): SEHNR, FQNEAQ (reference sequence). CDR3 protein: CASSLGQGAYGYTF. The CDR3 nucleotides read TGTGCCAGCAGCTTAGGTCAGGGGGCCTATGGCTACACCTTC.

The genes are TRBV7-9 and TRBJ1-1, with 10 bases identical to TRBD1. This CDR3 contains 14 residues. Looked up from germline, CDR1 is SEHNR and CDR2 is FQNEAQ (reference sequence). V gave up 2 bases and J gave up 4 bases; unmatched junction bases: 1. The CDR3 nucleotides read TGTGCCAGCAGCTTAAGGACAGGGGGCACTGAAGCTTTCTTT. It encodes CASSLRTGGTEAFF. Variable domain in full (rest from reference TRBV7-9 and TRBJ1-1): DTGVSQNPRHKITKRGQNVTFRCDPISEHNRLYWYRQTLGQGPEFLTYFQNEAQLEKSRLLSDRFSAERPKGSFSTLEIQRTEQGDSAMYLCASSLRTGGTEAFFGQGTRLTVV.

The chain recombines TRBV27 with TRBJ1-2, with 11 bases identical to TRBD1. This CDR3 comprises 15 residues. The germline V gene has CDR1 MNHEY and CDR2 SMNVEV (reference sequence). Germline trimming cut 6 bases from V and 4 bases from J; bases unmatched to any gene: 7. CDR3 amino acids: CASRPDRGLAYGYTF. DNA of the CDR3: TGTGCCAGCAGACCGGACAGGGGGCTCGCCTATGGCTACACCTTC.

The CDR3 reads CASSPSPSGGDQETQYF. DNA of the CDR3: TGTGCCAGCTCACCATCCCCGAGCGGGGGAGACCAAGAGACCCAGTACTTC. The rearrangement uses TRBV18 and TRBJ2-5, with 8 bases identical to TRBD2. Trimming cost V 2 bases and J 0 bases; bases outside gene matches: 8. This CDR3 contains 17 residues. Germline CDR1 and CDR2: KGHSH and LQKENI. The whole variable domain, filled in from reference TRBV18 and TRBJ2-5, reads NAGVMQNPRHLVRRRGQEARLRCSPMKGHSHVYWYRQLPEEGLKFMVYLQKENIIDESGMPKERFSAEFPKEGPSILRIQQVVRGDSAAYFCASSPSPSGGDQETQYFGPGTRLLVL.